This TCR beta chain stems from a study of cytomegalovirus exposure and HLA in healthy donors. Broader study findings: Rare sequences made up most TCRs, while some public TCRs were found in many donors. Testing in vitro showed a few CMV-associated chains specific for CMV antigens. Using the classifier, cytomegalovirus status was reportedly diagnosed with high specificity and sensitivity.

A remark on this clone: As yet, its antigen is unknown.

The germline V gene encodes CDR1 LGHNA and CDR2 YSLEER. The trim removed 4 bases at V and 8 bases at J, leaving 6 bases unmatched. The CDR3 totals 15 residues. The donors formed part of the roughly 120-subject validation cohort, distinct from the approximately 670-subject first cohort. Profiled with immunoSEQ multiplex PCR; TCRdb holds only in-frame clones, not every one. Among fewer than 250,000 clones, more than 75% were seen once, and the ten largest hold 2.5% to 3%. The V gene is TRBV4-3, the J gene TRBJ1-6; 9 bases are a match to TRBD1. This sequence was found in a man aged 18 to 29 in good health and CMV-seronegative. The specimen sequenced was PBMCs. In DNA form, the CDR3 reads TGCGCCAGCAGCCGGCGGACAGGGGAGCATTCACCCCTCCACTTT. Protein product: CASSRRTGEHSPLHF.